This TCR beta chain was sequenced in a study of blood T cell repertoires in COVID-19. Study-level background: Samples representing acute and convalescent COVID-19 were sourced from the United States, Italy and Spain.

The V segment lost 6 bases and the J segment 3 bases; nucleotides outside the gene matches: 4. The CDR3 length is 15 residues. Germline CDR1 is MNHEY and CDR2 is SVGAGI. Original processing notes: Reference gene primer amplification in the assay estimated nucleated cell counts. Generated by immunoSEQ multiplex PCR, the TCRdb table keeps only in-frame clones and is missing some. The V and J calls and clone size are taken from that table; D and trimming were inferred from the DNA. The sample yields 250,000 to 350,000 clones, roughly 89% seen once. Those enrolled, adults aged roughly 18 to 100 years, came from about two dozen US areas.

The chain recombines TRBV6-5 with TRBJ2-1; the match to TRBD2 covers 11 bases. The receptor was derived from a woman aged 18-29 years with acute COVID-19. The sequenced sample consisted of PBMCs or T cells enriched from blood (not recorded which). The DNA of the CDR3 is TGTGCCAGCAGCATCGGGACTAGCGGCTACAATGAGCAGTTCTTC. Protein product: CASSIGTSGYNEQFF.